Presented here are 18 T cell receptor beta chains from one specimen sequenced in a study of glioma-infiltrating T cells. TCR alpha and beta CDR3 regions were amplified from RNA using iRepertoire nested multiplex PCR. TCRdb passed the multiplex PCR reads through MiXCR, listing each CDR3 protein once. The sample has approximately 400,000 distinct CDR3 sequences, less than 50% seen once; the top ten hold 12%. The source material was glioma tissue, nonneoplastic brain tissue, or PBMCs (not recorded which). The receptors were sampled from a human donor with low-grade glioma or glioblastoma, undergoing nonglioma brain surgery, or in good health (not recorded which).

The sample holds a few counts of this clonotype. The chain combines TRBV12-3 or TRBV12-4 with TRBJ2-1, with D perhaps matching TRBD2 (6 bases). This CDR3 region has 13 residues. The germline V and J ends were trimmed by 5 bases and 6 bases, with 11 bases remaining between them. The CDR3 bases are TGTGCCAGCAGTCCTACTAGCACCAATGAGCAGTTCTTC. It translates to CASSPTSTNEQFF.

Remarks on this clonotype: A junction boundary mismatches the germline segment, possibly from a read error. The chain uses TRBV6-1 and TRBJ2-3, with TRBD2 identical over 9 bases. The CDR3 is 14 residues long. Looked up from germline, CDR1 is MNHNS and CDR2 is SASEGT. The chain's CDR3 is CASLTSGSTDTQYF. The CDR3 region has the DNA TGTGCCAGCCTGACTAGCGGTAGCACAGATACGCAATATTTT.

The table lists this clonotype with a few counts. The chain employs TRBV2 and TRBJ2-1; 8 nucleotides agree with TRBD1. V was pared by 3 bases and J by 3 bases, with 7 bases of the junction left unmatched. The CDR3 spans 16 residues. Germline V gene data show CDR1 as SNHLY and CDR2 as FYNNEI. DNA of the CDR3: TGTGCCAGCAGTGACCAGACAGGGGCGGTCTACAATGAGCAGTTCTTC. Protein: CASSDQTGAVYNEQFF.

This clonotype was seen a handful of times. The V call is TRBV20-1, the J call TRBJ2-1, with no clear D. Between the trimmed V and J ends, which lost 2 bases and 7 bases, there was a span of 15 bases. The V gene's germline CDR1 is DFQATT and CDR2 SNEGSKA (reference sequence). The CDR3 has 14 residues. The CDR3 nucleotides are TGCAGTGCTAGAACACCGTTTCATGGGAATGAGCAGTTCTTC. Translating it yields CSARTPFHGNEQFF.

This clonotype was counted ten times or more. The chain combines TRBV6-1 with TRBJ1-5; D perhaps matches TRBD1 (6 bases). CDR1 is MNHNS and CDR2 is SASEGT in the germline V gene. The CDR3 runs to 15 residues. Trimming shortened V by 8 bases and J by 3 bases, and 17 bases separated the two germline ends. DNA for the CDR3: TGTGCCAGCCTCCTCAGGGGAAGCAACAATCAGCCCCAGCATTTT. It codes for CASLLRGSNNQPQHF.

The CDR3 DNA sequence: TGTGCCAGCAGCTTCTCCGAGACAGGCTCGGCCGGGGAGCTGTTTTTT. Its translation: CASSFSETGSAGELFF. The V gene is TRBV7-9, the J gene TRBJ2-2; maybe TRBD1 (6 bases). This CDR3 has 16 residues. The V gene's germline CDR1 is SEHNR and CDR2 FQNEAQ (reference sequence). V lost 3 bases and J 6 bases, leaving 17 bases between the germline ends.

The chain employs TRBV28 and TRBJ1-4; 9 positions match TRBD1. J lost 8 bases, V lost 2 bases, and 15 bases had no gene match. CDR3 length: 18 amino acids. Germline values: CDR1 MDHEN, CDR2 SYDVKM. This chain's CDR3 is CASSLREFSGTGREKLFF. The CDR3 coding sequence is TGTGCCAGCAGTTTAAGAGAATTCTCCGGGACAGGGAGAGAAAAACTGTTTTTT.

This clonotype was recorded many times. The chain has TRBV20-1 and TRBJ1-1; no clear D gene. The germline gives CDR1 DFQATT, CDR2 SNEGSKA (reference sequence). The CDR3 is 11 residues long. The CDR3 region is CRGNSGAEAFF. CDR3 nucleotides: TGCAGGGGAAATTCTGGAGCTGAAGCTTTCTTT.

Of note for this clonotype: This clone may be a read error of a much larger clone one base away. The gene calls are TRBV25-1 and TRBJ1-1; TRBD1 is a possible D gene (5 bases). The germline V gene has CDR1 MGHDK and CDR2 SYGVNS. The CDR3 sequence is 13 residues long. The CDR3 DNA follows: TGTGCCAGCAGTTTGGGGGTAGTCACTGGAGCTTTCTTT. This translates into CASSLGVVTGAFF.

This clonotype showed up just a few times. V usage is TRBV7-2 and J usage is TRBJ2-7, with TRBD2 matching 11 bases. CDR3 length: 16 residues. With V trimmed by 4 bases and J by 5 bases, 10 bases remained unmatched. Germline CDR1 and CDR2: SGHTA and FQGNSA. The CDR3 bases are TGTGCCAGCAGCTCCAGACTAGCGGGGTCAAAGAACGAGCAGTACTTC. This sequence encodes CASSSRLAGSKNEQYF.

Regarding this clonotype: At one end, the junction sequence differs from germline, possibly due to a read error. The chain is built from TRBV27 and TRBJ1-6, with D perhaps TRBD1 (5 bases). Looked up from germline, CDR1 is MNHEY and CDR2 is SMNVEV (reference sequence). The CDR3 is 16 amino acids. The CDR3 nucleotides read TGTGCCAGCAGTTTATTTGGGGCCAGCTATAATTCACCCCCCCACTTT. Its protein is CASSLFGASYNSPPHF.

The chain uses TRBV20-1 and TRBJ2-7; TRBD2 aligns across 9 bases. V was pared by 3 bases and J by 6 bases, with 6 bases of the junction left unmatched. The CDR3 length is 13 residues. Looked up from germline, CDR1 is DFQATT and CDR2 is SNEGSKA (reference sequence). The CDR3 coding sequence is TGCAGTGCTAGCATAGCGGGAGAAACCGAGCAGTACTTC. Its translation: CSASIAGETEQYF.

V is TRBV2 and J is TRBJ1-1; tentative D call: TRBD1 (5 bases). CDR1 is SNHLY and CDR2 is FYNNEI in the germline V gene. Trimming took 7 bases from V and 5 from J, leaving 8 bases between them. This CDR3 region has 11 residues. The CDR3 is CASTGATEAFF. The CDR3 DNA sequence: TGTGCCAGCACTGGGGCTACTGAAGCTTTCTTT. Using reference TRBV2 and TRBJ1-1 for the parts outside the CDR3, the full variable domain is EPEVTQTPSHQVTQMGQEVILRCVPISNHLYFYWYRQILGQKVEFLVSFYNNEISEKSEIFDDQFSVERPDGSNFTLKIRSTKLEDSAMYFCASTGATEAFFGQGTRLTVV.

The sample holds a few counts of this clonotype. CDR3: CASSPIIPYEQYF. The CDR3, as DNA: TGTGCCAGCAGTCCGATTATTCCCTACGAGCAGTACTTC. This sequence joins TRBV28 and TRBJ2-7; D unclear. V was shortened by 5 bases and J by 2 bases, with 10 bases between the two germline ends. Germline CDR1 is MDHEN and CDR2 is SYDVKM. The CDR3 loop spans 13 amino acids.

This clonotype has more than one count but fewer than ten. The chain couples TRBV20-1 to TRBJ2-7; D is ambiguous. The ends were cut back, 0 bases at V and 4 bases at J, with 7 bases in the middle. CDR1 is DFQATT and CDR2 is SNEGSKA in the germline V gene (reference sequence). This CDR3 contains 12 residues. CDR3 region: CSARDAPYEQYF. CDR3 nucleotide sequence: TGCAGTGCTAGAGATGCCCCTTACGAGCAGTACTTC.

The gene calls are TRBV10-3 and TRBJ2-3; the D gene is possibly TRBD1 (5 bases). CDR3 length: 15 residues. Per germline, CDR1 ENHRY and CDR2 SYGVKD. With 10 bases removed from V and 2 bases from J, the gap between germline ends came to 19 bases. The CDR3 reads CATAPQGRATDTQYF. The CDR3, as DNA: TGTGCCACCGCCCCCCAGGGCCGAGCCACAGATACGCAGTATTTT.

The table lists this clonotype with many counts. This chain links TRBV6-1 with TRBJ2-3, with D perhaps TRBD2 (6 bases). This CDR3 is 14 amino acids long. The germline gives CDR1 MNHNS, CDR2 SASEGT. Deletions cut 11 bases from V and 2 bases from J, with 17 bases between. The CDR3 reads CAVRRDQFTDTQYF. CDR3 nucleotide sequence: TGTGCCGTCCGGCGGGACCAGTTCACAGATACGCAGTATTTT.

V and J are TRBV7-2 and TRBJ2-5; D possibly corresponds to TRBD2 (5 bases). V dropped 5 bases and J dropped 0 bases, with 19 bases sitting between them. The CDR3 loop spans 17 amino acids. Per germline, CDR1 SGHTA and CDR2 FQGNSA. DNA for the CDR3: TGTGCCAGCAGCACCCTCCCCAGCGGCATGTACCAAGAGACCCAGTACTTC. Encoded protein: CASSTLPSGMYQETQYF.